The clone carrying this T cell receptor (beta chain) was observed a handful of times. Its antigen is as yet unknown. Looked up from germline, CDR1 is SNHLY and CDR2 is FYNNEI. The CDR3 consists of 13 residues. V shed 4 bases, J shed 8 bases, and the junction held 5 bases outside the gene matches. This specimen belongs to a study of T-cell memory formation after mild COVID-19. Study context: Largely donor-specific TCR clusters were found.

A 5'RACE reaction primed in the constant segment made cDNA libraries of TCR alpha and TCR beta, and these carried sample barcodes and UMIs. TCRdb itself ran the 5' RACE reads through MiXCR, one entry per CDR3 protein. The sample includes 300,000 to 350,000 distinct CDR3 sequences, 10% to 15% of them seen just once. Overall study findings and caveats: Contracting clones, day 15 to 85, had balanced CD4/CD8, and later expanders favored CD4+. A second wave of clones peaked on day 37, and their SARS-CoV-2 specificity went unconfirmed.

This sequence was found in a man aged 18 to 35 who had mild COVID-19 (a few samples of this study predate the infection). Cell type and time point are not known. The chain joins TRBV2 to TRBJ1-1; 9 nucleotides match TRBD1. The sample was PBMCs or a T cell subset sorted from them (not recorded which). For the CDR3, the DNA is TGTGCCAGCAGTGCGGGGGACAGGGTCGAAGCTTTCTTT. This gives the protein CASSAGDRVEAFF.